The rows below give T cell receptor beta chains drawn from one sample of a study of T cell responses to AZD1222 COVID-19 vaccine. TCRdb's copy holds only in-frame clones and misses some; the assay was immunoSEQ multiplex PCR. The data hold some 80,000 clones, with around 90% observed a single time. The specimen was peripheral blood, collected on day 0 of AZD1222 vaccination. These receptor sequences come from an adult in good health. Both conserved end residues are part of each CDR3. D genes are given only for firm matches. Rows may omit the clone size; those that give it use once, few, many or a size class.

CDR3aa | CDR3nt | v_gene | d_gene | j_gene | abundance
CASSQASRTTEKLFF | TGCGCCAGCAGCCAAGCCAGCCGGACAACTGAAAAACTGTTTTTT | TRBV4-1 | NA | TRBJ1-4 | NA
CASSPGTNTDTQYF | TGTGCCAGCAGTCCAGGGACAAACACAGATACGCAGTATTTT | TRBV6-2/TRBV6-3 | NA | TRBJ2-3 | NA
CAWSWGKSYEQYF | TGTGCCTGGAGTTGGGGCAAATCCTACGAGCAGTACTTC | TRBV30 | NA | TRBJ2-7 | NA
CASSSGLAGGQGDEQYF | TGTGCCAGCAGCTCGGGACTAGCGGGGGGCCAGGGGGACGAGCAGTACTTC | TRBV7-3 | TRBD2 | TRBJ2-7 | NA
CASSPRVNSNQPQHF | TGCGCCAGCAGCCCCCGTGTCAATAGCAATCAGCCCCAGCATTTT | TRBV4-1 | NA | TRBJ1-5 | NA
CASSLNSPYEQYF | TGTGCCAGCAGCTTAAACAGCCCATACGAGCAGTACTTC | TRBV7-2 | NA | TRBJ2-7 | NA
CASSPGPGRNTEAFF | TGTGCCAGCAGCCCGGGACCCGGGAGAAACACTGAAGCTTTCTTT | TRBV5-6 | NA | TRBJ1-1 | NA
CASSQGQGSYEQYF | TGTGCCAGCAGCCAGGGACAGGGCTCCTACGAGCAGTACTTC | TRBV4-2 | TRBD1 | TRBJ2-7 | NA
CASTTSGGPTSNYGYTF | TGTGCCAGCACGACCTCCGGGGGCCCAACTTCTAACTATGGCTACACCTTC | TRBV19 | NA | TRBJ1-2 | NA
CASSKQGGTEAFF | TGTGCCAGCTCAAAACAGGGTGGGACTGAAGCTTTCTTT | TRBV18 | NA | TRBJ1-1 | NA
CASSPTTYNEQFF | TGTGCTAGCAGCCCCACTACCTACAATGAGCAGTTCTTC | TRBV7-7 | NA | TRBJ2-1 | NA
CASSLGQWKHGYTF | TGTGCCAGCAGCTTAGGCCAGTGGAAGCATGGCTACACCTTC | TRBV7-9 | NA | TRBJ1-2 | NA
CASSSPFRDRAADNSPLHF | TGTGCCAGCAGTTCACCTTTCAGGGACAGGGCTGCCGATAATTCACCCCTCCACTTT | TRBV28 | TRBD1 | TRBJ1-6 | NA
CASSSRDRVNEQFF | TGTGCCAGCAGCTCACGGGACAGGGTAAATGAGCAGTTCTTC | TRBV7-9 | TRBD1 | TRBJ2-1 | NA
CASSSTSGLAGELFF | TGTGCCAGCAGCTCGACTAGCGGATTGGCCGGGGAGCTGTTTTTT | TRBV7-3 | TRBD2 | TRBJ2-2 | NA
CASTLTESQETQYF | TGTGCCAGCACCCTCACAGAGAGTCAAGAGACCCAGTACTTC | TRBV2 | NA | TRBJ2-5 | NA
CASSREDSYEQYF | TGTGCCAGCAGTAGAGAGGACTCCTACGAGCAGTACTTC | TRBV6-2/TRBV6-3 | NA | TRBJ2-7 | NA
CASSPLSGVRQFNQPQHF | TGTGCCAGCAGCCCACTAAGTGGGGTTAGGCAGTTCAATCAGCCCCAGCATTTT | TRBV3-1/TRBV3-2 | NA | TRBJ1-5 | once
CASSFSMTGANTEAFF | TGTGCCAGCAGCTTTTCCATGACAGGGGCGAACACTGAAGCTTTCTTT | TRBV7-8 | TRBD1 | TRBJ1-1 | NA
CASSHTLGDRYLDTQYF | TGTGCCAGCAGCCACACACTGGGGGACAGGTATTTGGATACGCAGTATTTT | TRBV14 | TRBD1 | TRBJ2-3 | NA
CASSERGQSGELFF | TGTGCCAGCAGTGAACGGGGACAGTCCGGGGAGCTGTTTTTT | TRBV2 | TRBD1 | TRBJ2-2 | NA
CATNTALDNEQFF | TGTGCCACCAACACTGCATTGGACAATGAGCAGTTCTTC | TRBV7-9 | NA | TRBJ2-1 | NA
CATSGTTGNQPQHF | TGTGCCACCAGCGGGACAACTGGGAATCAGCCCCAGCATTTT | TRBV24-1 | NA | TRBJ1-5 | NA
CASSHRDRGWNTEAFF | TGTGCCAGCAGCCACCGGGACAGGGGGTGGAACACTGAAGCTTTCTTT | TRBV7-9 | TRBD1 | TRBJ1-1 | NA
CASSLQGAGNTIYF | TGTGCCAGCAGCTTACAGGGCGCTGGAAACACCATATATTTT | TRBV7-9 | NA | TRBJ1-3 | NA
CASSPDRGFDEQYF | TGTGCCAGCAGCCCCGACAGGGGGTTCGACGAGCAGTACTTC | TRBV7-2 | TRBD1 | TRBJ2-7 | NA
CASSRPGQPQHF | TGTGCCAGCAGCAGACCGGGTCAGCCCCAGCATTTT | TRBV27 | NA | TRBJ1-5 | NA
CASSLFPEAGTNTGELFF | TGTGCCAGCAGCTTATTCCCTGAGGCAGGAACGAACACCGGGGAGCTGTTTTTT | TRBV11-2 | NA | TRBJ2-2 | NA
CASSQVGTNEQFF | TGCGCCAGCAGCCAAGTTGGGACAAATGAGCAGTTCTTC | TRBV4-1 | NA | TRBJ2-1 | NA
CASSLSWQGTMNTEAFF | TGTGCCAGCAGCTTAAGTTGGCAGGGGACAATGAACACTGAAGCTTTCTTT | TRBV5-6 | NA | TRBJ1-1 | NA
CASSLGTLVSYEQYF | TGTGCCAGCAGCTTGGGGACGCTCGTCTCCTACGAGCAGTACTTC | TRBV7-9 | NA | TRBJ2-7 | NA
CASLRFGQITNYGYTF | TGTGCCAGCCTCCGATTTGGCCAGATAACTAACTATGGCTACACCTTC | TRBV2 | NA | TRBJ1-2 | NA
CASLLDNYGYTF | TGTGCCAGCCTCCTAGATAACTATGGCTACACCTTC | TRBV9 | NA | TRBJ1-2 | NA
CASSLRPVSYNSPLHF | TGTGCCAGCAGCCTACGCCCGGTGTCCTATAATTCACCCCTCCACTTT | TRBV7-2 | NA | TRBJ1-6 | NA
CASSVATGRRTNYGYTF | TGTGCCAGCAGCGTAGCTACAGGGAGGAGAACTAACTATGGCTACACCTTC | TRBV9 | NA | TRBJ1-2 | NA
CASSAGTGGNQPQHF | TGTGCCAGCAGTGCCGGGACAGGGGGCAATCAGCCCCAGCATTTT | TRBV6-4 | TRBD1 | TRBJ1-5 | NA
CASLNQPDTQYF | TGCGCCAGCCTTAACCAGCCAGATACGCAGTATTTT | TRBV10-2 | NA | TRBJ2-3 | NA
CASSPRGDRGYYEQYF | TGTGCCAGCAGCCCCAGAGGGGACAGGGGCTACTACGAGCAGTACTTC | TRBV3-1/TRBV3-2 | TRBD1 | TRBJ2-7 | NA
CASSEGGMGNTIYF | TGTGCCAGCAGCGAGGGTGGTATGGGAAACACCATATATTTT | TRBV21-1 | NA | TRBJ1-3 | NA
CASSYVTGGEAFF | TGTGCCAGCAGCTACGTGACAGGGGGCGAAGCTTTCTTT | TRBV7-9 | TRBD1 | TRBJ1-1 | NA
CASSQELSGGNYGYTF | TGCGCCAGCAGCCAAGAACTCTCAGGAGGAAACTATGGCTACACCTTC | TRBV4-3 | NA | TRBJ1-2 | once
CASSSGFLQYGYTF | TGTGCCAGCAGCTCCGGGTTTCTACAGTATGGCTACACCTTC | TRBV7-9 | NA | TRBJ1-2 | once
CSVSGNTIYF | TGCAGTGTTTCTGGAAACACCATATATTTT | TRBV20-1 | NA | TRBJ1-3 | NA
CASSSIAGSNQPQHF | TGTGCCAGCAGTTCAATAGCAGGGAGCAATCAGCCCCAGCATTTT | TRBV25-1 | NA | TRBJ1-5 | NA
CASRRGQGASEAFF | TGTGCCAGCAGGAGGGGACAGGGGGCTTCTGAAGCTTTCTTT | TRBV28 | TRBD1 | TRBJ1-1 | NA
CAGPPGHFLYEQYF | TGTGCCGGCCCCCCGGGACACTTTTTGTACGAGCAGTACTTC | TRBV6-5 | NA | TRBJ2-7 | NA
CASSFSSGGEAFF | TGTGCCAGCAGCTTCAGTTCGGGGGGGGAAGCTTTCTTT | TRBV11-1 | NA | TRBJ1-1 | NA
CASSRLSGGAGNEQFF | TGTGCCAGCAGCCGCCTTAGCGGGGGGGCCGGTAATGAGCAGTTCTTC | TRBV3-1/TRBV3-2 | TRBD2 | TRBJ2-1 | NA
CASSWTSPGEQYF | TGTGCCAGCAGCTGGACAAGTCCCGGCGAGCAGTACTTC | TRBV7-3 | NA | TRBJ2-7 | NA
CASSRGVRTEAFF | TGCGCCAGCAGCCGCGGAGTTCGAACTGAAGCTTTCTTT | TRBV4-3 | NA | TRBJ1-1 | NA
CASRDRAGANVLTF | TGTGCCAGCAGGGACAGGGCTGGGGCCAACGTCCTGACTTTC | TRBV11-3 | TRBD1 | TRBJ2-6 | NA